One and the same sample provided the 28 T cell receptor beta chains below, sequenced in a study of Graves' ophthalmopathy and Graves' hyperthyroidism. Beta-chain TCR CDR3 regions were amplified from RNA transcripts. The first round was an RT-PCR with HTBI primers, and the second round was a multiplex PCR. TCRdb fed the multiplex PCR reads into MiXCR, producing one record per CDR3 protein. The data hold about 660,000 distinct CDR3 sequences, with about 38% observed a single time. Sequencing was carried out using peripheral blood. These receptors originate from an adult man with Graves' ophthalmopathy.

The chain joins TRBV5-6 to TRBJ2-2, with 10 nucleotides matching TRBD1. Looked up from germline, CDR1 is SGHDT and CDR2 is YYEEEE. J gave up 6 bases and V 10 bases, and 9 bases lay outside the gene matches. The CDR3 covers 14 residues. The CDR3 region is CAWSRGTGAGELFF. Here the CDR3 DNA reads TGTGCCTGGAGTAGAGGGACAGGGGCCGGGGAGCTGTTTTTT.

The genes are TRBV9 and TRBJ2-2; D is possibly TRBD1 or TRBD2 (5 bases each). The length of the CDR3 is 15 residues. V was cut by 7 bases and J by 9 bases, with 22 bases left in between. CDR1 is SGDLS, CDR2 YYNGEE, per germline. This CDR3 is CASSPDARDGRELFF. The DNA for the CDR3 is TGTGCCAGCTCACCGGATGCCCGGGACGGAAGGGAGCTGTTTTTT.

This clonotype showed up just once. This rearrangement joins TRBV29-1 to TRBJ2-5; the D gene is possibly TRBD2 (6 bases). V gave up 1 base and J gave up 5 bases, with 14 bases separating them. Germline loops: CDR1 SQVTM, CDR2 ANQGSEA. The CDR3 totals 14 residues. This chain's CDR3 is CSVEVPGTGETQYF. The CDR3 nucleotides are TGCAGCGTTGAAGTACCAGGGACTGGGGAGACCCAGTACTTC.

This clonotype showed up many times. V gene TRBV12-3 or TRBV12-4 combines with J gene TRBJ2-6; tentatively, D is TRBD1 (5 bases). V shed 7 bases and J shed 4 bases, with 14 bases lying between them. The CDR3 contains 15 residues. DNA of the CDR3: TGTGCCAGCAATATAGGGGTGTCAGGGGCCAACGTCCTGACTTTC. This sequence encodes CASNIGVSGANVLTF.

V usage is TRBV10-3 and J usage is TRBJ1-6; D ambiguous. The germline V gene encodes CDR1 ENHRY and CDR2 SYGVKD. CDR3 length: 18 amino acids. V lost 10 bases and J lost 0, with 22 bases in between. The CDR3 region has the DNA TGTGCCAGCAAGGACCGAGGACGCACGAGCTCCTATAATTCACCCCTCCACTTT. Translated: CASKDRGRTSSYNSPLHF.

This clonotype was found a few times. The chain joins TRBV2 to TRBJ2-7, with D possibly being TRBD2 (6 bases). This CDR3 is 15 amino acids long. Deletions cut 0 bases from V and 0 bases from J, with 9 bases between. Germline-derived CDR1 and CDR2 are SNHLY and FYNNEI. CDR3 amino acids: CASSEAEGYSYEQYF. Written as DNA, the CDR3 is TGTGCCAGCAGTGAAGCGGAGGGCTACTCCTACGAGCAGTACTTC.

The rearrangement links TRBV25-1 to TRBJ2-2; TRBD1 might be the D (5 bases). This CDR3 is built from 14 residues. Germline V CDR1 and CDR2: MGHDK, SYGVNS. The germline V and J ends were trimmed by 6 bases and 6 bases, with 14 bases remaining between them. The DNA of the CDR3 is TGTGCCAGCAGCTTTATCCCAGGGCCCGGGGAGCTGTTTTTT. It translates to CASSFIPGPGELFF.

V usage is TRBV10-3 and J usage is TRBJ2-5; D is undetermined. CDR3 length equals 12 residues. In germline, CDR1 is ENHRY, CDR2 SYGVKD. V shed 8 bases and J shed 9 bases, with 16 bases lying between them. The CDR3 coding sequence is TGTGCCATCGCTGGGATTGGTCAGCCCCAGTACTTC. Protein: CAIAGIGQPQYF.

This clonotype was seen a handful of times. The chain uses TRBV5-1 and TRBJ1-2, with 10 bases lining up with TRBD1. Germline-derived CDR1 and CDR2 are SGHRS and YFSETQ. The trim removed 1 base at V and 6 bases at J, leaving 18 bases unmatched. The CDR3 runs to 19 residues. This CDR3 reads CASSLSMARQGAAKNGYTF. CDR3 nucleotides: TGCGCCAGCAGCTTGAGTATGGCCCGACAGGGGGCGGCGAAAAATGGCTACACCTTC.

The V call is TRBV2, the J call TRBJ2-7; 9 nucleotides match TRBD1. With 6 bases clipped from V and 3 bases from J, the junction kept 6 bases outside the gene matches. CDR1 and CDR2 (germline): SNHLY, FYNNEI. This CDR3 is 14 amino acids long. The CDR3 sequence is CASRGQGYGYEQYF. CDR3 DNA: TGTGCCAGCAGGGGACAGGGATACGGCTACGAGCAGTACTTC. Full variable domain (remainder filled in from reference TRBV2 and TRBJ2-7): EPEVTQTPSHQVTQMGQEVILRCVPISNHLYFYWYRQILGQKVEFLVSFYNNEISEKSEIFDDQFSVERPDGSNFTLKIRSTKLEDSAMYFCASRGQGYGYEQYFGPGTRLTVT.

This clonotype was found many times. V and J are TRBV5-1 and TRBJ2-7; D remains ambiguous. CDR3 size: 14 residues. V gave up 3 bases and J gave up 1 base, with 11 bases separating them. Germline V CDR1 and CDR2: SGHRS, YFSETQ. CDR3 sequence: CASSWSMASYEQYF. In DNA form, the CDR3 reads TGCGCCAGCAGCTGGAGCATGGCGTCCTACGAGCAGTACTTC. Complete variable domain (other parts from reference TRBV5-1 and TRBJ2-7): KAGVTQTPRYLIKTRGQQVTLSCSPISGHRSVSWYQQTPGQGLQFLFEYFSETQRNKGNFPGRFSGRQFSNSRSEMNVSTLELGDSALYLCASSWSMASYEQYFGPGTRLTVT.

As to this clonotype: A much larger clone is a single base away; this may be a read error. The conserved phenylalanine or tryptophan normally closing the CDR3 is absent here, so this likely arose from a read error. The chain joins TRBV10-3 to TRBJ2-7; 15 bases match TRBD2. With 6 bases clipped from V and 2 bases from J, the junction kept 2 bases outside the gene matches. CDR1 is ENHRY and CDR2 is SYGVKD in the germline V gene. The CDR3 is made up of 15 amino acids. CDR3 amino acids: CAIRGTSGGTYEQYL. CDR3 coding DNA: TGTGCCATCAGGGGGACTAGCGGGGGGACCTACGAGCAGTACCTC.

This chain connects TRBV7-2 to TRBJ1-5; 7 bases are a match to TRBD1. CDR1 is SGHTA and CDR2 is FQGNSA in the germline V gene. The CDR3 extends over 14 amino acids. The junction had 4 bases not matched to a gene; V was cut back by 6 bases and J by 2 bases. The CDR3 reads CASRVGGGNQPQHF. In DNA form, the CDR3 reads TGTGCCAGCAGAGTAGGGGGCGGCAATCAGCCCCAGCATTTT. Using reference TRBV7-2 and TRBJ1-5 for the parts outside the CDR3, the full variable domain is GAGVSQSPSNKVTEKGKDVELRCDPISGHTALYWYRQSLGQGLEFLIYFQGNSAPDKSGLPSDRFSAERTGGSVSTLTIQRTQQEDSAVYLCASRVGGGNQPQHFGDGTRLSIL.

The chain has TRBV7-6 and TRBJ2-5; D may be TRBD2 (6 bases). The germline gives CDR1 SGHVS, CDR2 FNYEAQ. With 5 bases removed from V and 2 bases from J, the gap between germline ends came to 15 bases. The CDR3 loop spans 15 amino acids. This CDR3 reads CASSLPGGSQETQYF. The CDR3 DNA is TGTGCCAGCAGCCTCCCCGGGGGTTCACAAGAGACCCAGTACTTC. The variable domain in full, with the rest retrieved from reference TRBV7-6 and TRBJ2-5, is GAGVSQSPRYKVTKRGQDVALRCDPISGHVSLYWYRQALGQGPEFLTYFNYEAQQDKSGLPNDRFSAERPEGSISTLTIQRTEQRDSAMYRCASSLPGGSQETQYFGPGTRLLVL.

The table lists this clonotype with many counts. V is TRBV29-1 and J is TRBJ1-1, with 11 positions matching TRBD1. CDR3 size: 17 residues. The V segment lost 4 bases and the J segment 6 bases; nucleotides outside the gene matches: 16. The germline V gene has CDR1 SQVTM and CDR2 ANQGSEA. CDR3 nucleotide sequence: TGCAGCGTTGGGAGGGCCCGGACAGGGGGCGAAGGTTCTGAAGCTTTCTTT. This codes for CSVGRARTGGEGSEAFF. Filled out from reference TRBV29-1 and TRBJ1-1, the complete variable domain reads SAVISQKPSRDICQRGTSLTIQCQVDSQVTMMFWYRQQPGQSLTLIATANQGSEATYESGFVIDKFPISRPNLTFSTLTVSNMSPEDSSIYLCSVGRARTGGEGSEAFFGQGTRLTVV.

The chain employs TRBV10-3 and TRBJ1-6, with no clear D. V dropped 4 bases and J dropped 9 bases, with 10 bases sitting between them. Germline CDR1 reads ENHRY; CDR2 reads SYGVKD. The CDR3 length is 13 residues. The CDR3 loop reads CAISVRAGSPLHF. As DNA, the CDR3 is TGTGCCATCAGTGTCCGGGCCGGTTCACCCCTCCACTTT.

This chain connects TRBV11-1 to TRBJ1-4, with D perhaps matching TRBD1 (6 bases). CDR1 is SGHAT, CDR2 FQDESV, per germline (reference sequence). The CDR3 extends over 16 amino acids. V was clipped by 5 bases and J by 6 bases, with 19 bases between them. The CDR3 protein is CASSRGLETGDEKLFF. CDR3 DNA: TGTGCCAGCAGCCGAGGTCTCGAGACAGGTGATGAAAAACTGTTTTTT.

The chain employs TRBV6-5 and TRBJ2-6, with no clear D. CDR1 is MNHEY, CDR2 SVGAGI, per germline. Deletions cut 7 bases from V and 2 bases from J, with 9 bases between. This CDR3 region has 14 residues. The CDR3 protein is CASTGAPGANVLTF. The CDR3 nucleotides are TGTGCCAGCACCGGAGCGCCTGGGGCCAACGTCCTGACTTTC.

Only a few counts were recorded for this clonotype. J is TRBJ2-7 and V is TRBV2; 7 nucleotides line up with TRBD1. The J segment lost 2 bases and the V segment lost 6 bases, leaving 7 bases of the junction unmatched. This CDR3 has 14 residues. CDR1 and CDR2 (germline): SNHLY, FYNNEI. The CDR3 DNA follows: TGTGCCAGCAGCCCCGACAGGGCCGCCTACGAGCAGTACTTC. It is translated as CASSPDRAAYEQYF.

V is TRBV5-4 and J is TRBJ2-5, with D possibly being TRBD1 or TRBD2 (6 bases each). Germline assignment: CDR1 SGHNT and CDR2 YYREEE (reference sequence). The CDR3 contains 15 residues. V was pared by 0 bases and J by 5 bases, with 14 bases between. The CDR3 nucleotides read TGTGCCAGCAGCTTGGCCCGGGGGCCGGAGGAGACCCAGTACTTC. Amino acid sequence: CASSLARGPEETQYF. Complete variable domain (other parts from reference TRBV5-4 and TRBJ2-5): ETGVTQSPTHLIKTRGQQVTLRCSSQSGHNTVSWYQQALGQGPQFIFQYYREEENGRGNFPPRFSGLQFPNYSSELNVNALELDDSALYLCASSLARGPEETQYFGPGTRLLVL.

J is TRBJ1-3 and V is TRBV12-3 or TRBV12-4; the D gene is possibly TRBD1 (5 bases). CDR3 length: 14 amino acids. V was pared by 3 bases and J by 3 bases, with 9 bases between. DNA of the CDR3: TGTGCCAGCAGTTTGGGGGTCCGTGGAAACACCATATATTTT. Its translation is CASSLGVRGNTIYF.

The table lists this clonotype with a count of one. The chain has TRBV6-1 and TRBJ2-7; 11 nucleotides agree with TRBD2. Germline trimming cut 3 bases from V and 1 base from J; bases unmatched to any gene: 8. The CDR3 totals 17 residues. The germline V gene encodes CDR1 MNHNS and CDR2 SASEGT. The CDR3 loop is CASSERTSGSHSYEQYF. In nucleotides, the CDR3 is TGTGCCAGCAGTGAGAGGACTAGCGGGTCTCATTCCTACGAGCAGTACTTC.

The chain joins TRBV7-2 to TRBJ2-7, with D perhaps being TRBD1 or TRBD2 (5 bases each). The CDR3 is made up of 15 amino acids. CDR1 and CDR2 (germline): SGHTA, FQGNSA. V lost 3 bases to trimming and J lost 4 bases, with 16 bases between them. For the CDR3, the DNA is TGTGCCAGCAGCTTGGCGTTCGGGGCCCAATACGAGCAGTACTTC. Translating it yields CASSLAFGAQYEQYF.

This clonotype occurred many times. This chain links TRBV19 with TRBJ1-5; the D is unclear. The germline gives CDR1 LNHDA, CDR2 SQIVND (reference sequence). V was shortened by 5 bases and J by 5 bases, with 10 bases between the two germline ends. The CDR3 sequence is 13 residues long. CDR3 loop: CASSFLSDQPQHF. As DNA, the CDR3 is TGTGCCAGTAGTTTTTTGAGTGATCAGCCCCAGCATTTT. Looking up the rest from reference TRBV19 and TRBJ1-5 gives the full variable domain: DGGITQSPKYLFRKEGQNVTLSCEQNLNHDAMYWYRQDPGQGLRLIYYSQIVNDFQKGDIAEGYSVSREKKESFPLTVTSAQKNPTAFYLCASSFLSDQPQHFGDGTRLSIL.

CDR3 in amino acids: CASSFAGSTVLTF. The DNA of the CDR3 is TGTGCCAGCAGTTTCGCGGGTTCTACCGTCCTGACTTTC. This chain uses TRBV6-2 or TRBV6-3 with TRBJ2-6, with D maybe TRBD2 (5 bases). The length of the CDR3 is 13 residues. Between the trimmed V and J ends, which lost 4 bases and 12 bases, there was a span of 13 bases. CDR1 is MNHEY and CDR2 is SVGEGT in the germline V gene.

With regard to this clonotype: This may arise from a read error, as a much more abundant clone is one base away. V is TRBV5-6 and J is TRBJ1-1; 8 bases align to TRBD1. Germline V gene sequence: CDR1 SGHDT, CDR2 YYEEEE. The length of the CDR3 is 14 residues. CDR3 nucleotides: TGTGCCAGCGGCAGGGGGCTGCGGGGAACTGAAGCTTCCTTT. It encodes CASGRGLRGTEASF.

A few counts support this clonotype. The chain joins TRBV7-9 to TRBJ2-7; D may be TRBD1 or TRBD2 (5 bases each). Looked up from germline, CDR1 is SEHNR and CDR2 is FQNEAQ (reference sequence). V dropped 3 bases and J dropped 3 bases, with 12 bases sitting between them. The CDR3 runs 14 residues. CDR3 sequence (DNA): TGTGCCAGCAGCTTTTTTGGGGGTCGCTACGAGCAGTACTTC. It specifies CASSFFGGRYEQYF.

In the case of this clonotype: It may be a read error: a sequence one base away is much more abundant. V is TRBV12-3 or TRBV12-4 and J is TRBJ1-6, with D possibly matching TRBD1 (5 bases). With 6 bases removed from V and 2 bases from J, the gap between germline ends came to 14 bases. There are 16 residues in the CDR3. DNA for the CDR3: TGTGCCAGCAGCCAAATAGGGGCACCCTATAATTCACCCCTCCACTTT. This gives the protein CASSQIGAPYNSPLHF.